The next 6 T cell receptor beta chains were all read from a single sample in a study of blood T cell repertoires in COVID-19. The protocol was immunoSEQ multiplex PCR, while the TCRdb copy is restricted to in-frame clones and leaves out a portion. The data contain around 430,000 clones, 85% to 90% of them singletons. The sequenced sample was PBMCs or T cells enriched from blood (not recorded which). Source of these receptors: a woman in her 50s who had recovered from COVID-19.

This clone was seen a handful of times. The rearrangement joins TRBV7-2 to TRBJ1-4; D might be TRBD1 (6 bases). The V end was cut by 1 base, the J end by 7 bases, with 19 bases between. The CDR3 loop spans 17 amino acids. Per germline, CDR1 SGHTA and CDR2 FQGNSA. CDR3 region: CASSLGPNRVGGEKLFF. The CDR3 DNA follows: TGTGCCAGCAGCTTAGGCCCTAACAGGGTTGGAGGTGAAAAACTGTTTTTT.

The rearrangement links TRBV12-3 or TRBV12-4 to TRBJ1-1; D is ambiguous. The CDR3 is made up of 13 amino acids. Deletions cut 3 bases from V and 11 bases from J, with 16 bases between. The DNA for the CDR3 is TGTGCCAGCAGTTTGAGTTCCCGGTCCCGGGCTTTCTTT. Translated: CASSLSSRSRAFF.

The rearrangement links TRBV2 to TRBJ2-1; TRBD2 matches 13 bases. Germline-derived CDR1 and CDR2 are SNHLY and FYNNEI. This CDR3 has 12 amino acids. Germline trimming cut 8 bases from V and 10 bases from J; bases unmatched to any gene: 2. CDR3 protein: CASELAGGEQFF. The CDR3 DNA reads TGTGCCAGCGAACTAGCGGGGGGGGAGCAGTTCTTC.

In its sample, this clone was seen once. The V and J genes are TRBV19 and TRBJ2-5; D perhaps matches TRBD2 (6 bases). The CDR3 totals 15 residues. The germline V gene has CDR1 LNHDA and CDR2 SQIVND (reference sequence). Trimming pared 1 base from V and 4 bases from J, leaving 13 bases between. The CDR3 sequence: CASSIGLTSPETQYF. In DNA, the CDR3 is TGTGCCAGTAGTATAGGTTTGACTAGTCCAGAGACCCAGTACTTC.

The genes are TRBV6-5 and TRBJ1-1; TRBD1 is a possible D gene (5 bases). The V gene lost 11 bases and the J gene lost 4 bases, with 14 bases spanning the gap. There are 12 residues in the CDR3. The V gene's germline CDR1 is MNHEY and CDR2 SVGAGI. The CDR3: CAGQGGSTEAFF. In DNA, the CDR3 is TGTGCCGGTCAGGGTGGTAGCACTGAAGCTTTCTTT.

The chain is built from TRBV30 and TRBJ1-1; 7 nucleotides align to TRBD1. The ends lost 3 bases at V and 7 bases at J; junction bases unmatched: 5. Germline V gene lookup returns CDR1 GTSNPN and CDR2 SVGIG (reference sequence). CDR3 length: 12 residues. This chain's CDR3 is CAWRGTASEAFF. CDR3 coding DNA: TGTGCCTGGAGGGGGACAGCAAGTGAAGCTTTCTTT.